Presented here are 13 T cell receptor beta chains from one specimen sequenced in a study of blood T cell repertoires in COVID-19 (dated by TCRdb to 2018 to 2021). The library was produced with the immunoSEQ multiplex PCR assay. Drawn from immuneACCESS, this table holds only the in-frame rearrangements with V and J called that TCRdb kept. Clones are partly lost; checked studies trace under half to an unresolved V gene and leave the rest unexplained. The sample table holds over 90,000 clones, of which around 90% were seen once. The leading ten clones occupy 2.5% to 3.5% of the sample. Sequencing was carried out using peripheral blood. The receptors stem from a man aged 50-60 years with active or convalescent COVID-19.

The chain recombines TRBV20-1 with TRBJ2-1; TRBD2 matches at 7 bases. CDR3 length equals 11 residues. Per germline, CDR1 DFQATT and CDR2 SNEGSKA (reference sequence). With V trimmed by 4 bases and J by 8 bases, 2 bases remained unmatched. The CDR3 DNA reads TGCAGTGCTATGGGGGGGGATGAGCAGTTCTTC. This sequence encodes CSAMGGDEQFF.

The V and J genes are TRBV15 and TRBJ2-5, with TRBD1 matching 10 bases. In germline, CDR1 is LNHNV, CDR2 YYDKDF (reference sequence). There are 16 residues in the CDR3. V shed 0 bases and J 4 bases; nucleotides not matched to a gene: 5. The CDR3: CATSRDGGQGRETQYF. The CDR3 DNA sequence: TGTGCCACCAGCAGAGATGGGGGACAGGGGAGAGAGACCCAGTACTTC.

This clone has only one observation. This chain uses TRBV4-2 with TRBJ2-3; 12 bases match TRBD2. Trimming cost V 2 bases and J 3 bases; bases outside gene matches: 12. Germline V gene lookup returns CDR1 LGHNA and CDR2 YNFKEQ. The CDR3 extends over 19 amino acids. The chain's CDR3 is CASSQFGLAGYPKTDTQYF. CDR3 in DNA: TGTGCCAGCAGCCAATTCGGACTAGCGGGGTACCCGAAAACAGATACGCAGTATTTT.

This clone appeared once. This chain links TRBV19 with TRBJ1-5; TRBD1 might be the D (5 bases). V was pared by 7 bases and J by 3 bases, with 16 bases between. The CDR3 has 15 amino acids. In germline, CDR1 is LNHDA, CDR2 SQIVND (reference sequence). The CDR3: CASIQTAPANQPQHF. The CDR3 nucleotides are TGTGCCAGTATCCAGACAGCCCCGGCCAATCAGCCCCAGCATTTT.

V is TRBV7-2 and J is TRBJ1-4, with 9 bases aligning to TRBD1. V gave up 5 bases and J gave up 8 bases; unmatched junction bases: 6. The V gene's germline CDR1 is SGHTA and CDR2 FQGNSA. CDR3 length: 14 amino acids. Here the CDR3 DNA reads TGTGCCAGCAGCCAGGACAGGGGTGGGGAAAAACTGTTTTTT. This sequence encodes CASSQDRGGEKLFF. Supplemented by reference TRBV7-2 and TRBJ1-4, the full variable domain reads GAGVSQSPSNKVTEKGKDVELRCDPISGHTALYWYRQSLGQGLEFLIYFQGNSAPDKSGLPSDRFSAERTGGSVSTLTIQRTQQEDSAVYLCASSQDRGGEKLFFGSGTQLSVL.

The chain has TRBV7-2 and TRBJ1-2; 12 nucleotides match TRBD1. The germline CDR1 and CDR2 sequences are SGHTA and FQGNSA. Losses at the gene ends were 0 bases for V and 3 bases for J; bases not matched to a gene: 5. The CDR3 runs to 17 residues. CDR3 sequence (DNA): TGTGCCAGCAGCTTAGCCCCGGGACAGGGGGCTGACTATGGCTACACCTTC. This gives the protein CASSLAPGQGADYGYTF.

The rearrangement uses TRBV19 and TRBJ1-5, with unresolved D. Germline CDR1 is LNHDA and CDR2 is SQIVND (reference sequence). The CDR3 is made up of 14 amino acids. V was pared by 3 bases and J by 1 base, with 7 bases between. The CDR3 nucleotides are TGTGCCAGTAGTATCCTCCAGAGCAATCAGCCCCAGCATTTT. Translated, it gives CASSILQSNQPQHF.

CDR3 DNA sequence: TGTGCCAGCAGACGACTTGTTAGCTCTGGAAACACCATATATTTT. It specifies CASRRLVSSGNTIYF. The chain has TRBV11-2 and TRBJ1-3; D remains unclear. Trimming removed 6 bases from V and 0 bases from J, with 12 bases in between. The CDR3 spans 15 residues. Germline values: CDR1 SGHAT, CDR2 FQNNGV.

The chain carries TRBV6-6 and TRBJ1-6; 8 bases fit TRBD1. The CDR3 is made up of 16 amino acids. V lost 3 bases, J lost 6 bases, and 7 bases stayed unmatched. Germline V gene sequence: CDR1 MNHNY, CDR2 SVGAGI (reference sequence). CDR3 residues: CASSYTGGVSNSPLHF. The CDR3 DNA sequence: TGTGCCAGCAGTTATACAGGGGGGGTGTCTAATTCACCCCTCCACTTT.

This clone was counted between two and nine times. V is TRBV4-3 and J is TRBJ1-6, with 7 bases that match TRBD1. The V and J ends lost 1 base and 7 bases, in that order; junction bases with no gene match: 4. CDR1 is LGHNA, CDR2 YSLEER, per germline. The CDR3 covers 15 residues. The CDR3 is CASSQADRDNSPLHF. CDR3 DNA sequence: TGCGCCAGCAGCCAAGCCGACAGGGACAATTCACCCCTCCACTTT.

V gene TRBV10-3 combines with J gene TRBJ1-4, with unresolved D. V was clipped by 0 bases and J by 0 bases, with 8 bases between them. Germline assignment: CDR1 ENHRY and CDR2 SYGVKD. The CDR3 consists of 16 residues. CDR3 residues: CAISESRVTTNEKLFF. In DNA form, the CDR3 reads TGTGCCATCAGTGAGTCTCGGGTTACAACTAATGAAAAACTGTTTTTT.

The genes are TRBV29-1 and TRBJ2-1; D is perhaps TRBD2 (7 bases). Between the trimmed V and J ends, which lost 2 bases and 4 bases, there was a span of 12 bases. Germline loops: CDR1 SQVTM, CDR2 ANQGSEA. CDR3 length: 14 amino acids. As DNA, the CDR3 is TGCAGCGTTGAAAGGGGGGGTAGGTACAATGAGCAGTTCTTC. As protein: CSVERGGRYNEQFF.

This chain connects TRBV2 to TRBJ2-3, with 8 nucleotides matching TRBD1. The germline CDR1 and CDR2 sequences are SNHLY and FYNNEI. The length of the CDR3 is 14 residues. The J segment lost 3 bases and the V segment lost 4 bases, leaving 3 bases of the junction unmatched. Written as DNA, the CDR3 is TGTGCCAGCAGTGCGGACAGGGTGACAGATACGCAGTATTTT. Residues: CASSADRVTDTQYF.